This entry lists 25 T cell receptor beta chains sequenced from one sample in a study of T-cell reconstitution after alpha-beta-depleted transplantation in children. TCRbeta library preparation incorporated unique molecular identifiers. TCRdb re-derived calls from the PCR reads in MiXCR, one entry per CDR3 protein. The sample has hundreds of thousands of distinct CDR3 sequences; about an eighth are singletons. This specimen consisted of PBMCs, obtained before TCRalphabeta/CD19-depleted stem cell transplant. The receptors derive from a girl aged 2-15 years with congenital amegakaryocytic thrombocytopenia, due to receive a stem cell transplant.

The CDR3 DNA is TGTGCCAGCAGTTTAAATCGTGGGACTTCACCCCTCCACTTT. It encodes CASSLNRGTSPLHF. The chain combines TRBV27 with TRBJ1-6; maybe TRBD1 (5 bases). The V and J ends lost 2 bases and 9 bases respectively, with 11 bases between them. This CDR3 is 14 amino acids long. In germline, CDR1 is MNHEY, CDR2 SMNVEV (reference sequence).

Worth noting for this clonotype: A much larger clone differs by one base, so this may be a read error. The chain has TRBV20-1 and TRBJ2-7, with TRBD2 matching 9 bases. The CDR3 loop spans 15 amino acids. Looked up from germline, CDR1 is DFQATT and CDR2 is SNEGSKA (reference sequence). DNA for the CDR3: TGCAGTGCTAGAGTTACCGGGACTAGCAGTTACGAGCATTACTTC. As protein: CSARVTGTSSYEHYF.

This clonotype was seen at least ten times. The chain uses TRBV20-1 and TRBJ2-1; 13 bases are a match to TRBD2. The CDR3 consists of 13 residues. In germline, CDR1 is DFQATT, CDR2 SNEGSKA (reference sequence). Losses at the gene ends were 3 bases for V and 14 bases for J; bases not matched to a gene: 7. CDR3 nucleotide sequence: TGCAGTGCTAGTTCGGGACTAGCGGGGAAGAAGTTCTTC. It is translated as CSASSGLAGKKFF.

This clonotype has a count of ten or more. V usage is TRBV5-1 and J usage is TRBJ2-5; D gene unclear. Deletions cut 0 bases from V and 0 bases from J, with 6 bases between. Germline lookup yields CDR1 SGHRS and CDR2 YFSETQ. The CDR3 covers 14 residues. CDR3 residues: CASSLGGNQETQYF. The CDR3 DNA reads TGCGCCAGCAGCTTGGGAGGCAACCAAGAGACCCAGTACTTC. The entire variable domain, with the rest obtained from reference TRBV5-1 and TRBJ2-5, is as follows: KAGVTQTPRYLIKTRGQQVTLSCSPISGHRSVSWYQQTPGQGLQFLFEYFSETQRNKGNFPGRFSGRQFSNSRSEMNVSTLELGDSALYLCASSLGGNQETQYFGPGTRLLVL.

The genes are TRBV20-1 and TRBJ2-1; 15 bases agree with TRBD2. This CDR3 contains 19 residues. Germline V lookup: CDR1 DFQATT, CDR2 SNEGSKA (reference sequence). V shed 5 bases and J 8 bases; nucleotides not matched to a gene: 19. The CDR3 protein is CSAGPGTSGRSNFYDEQFF. The CDR3, as DNA: TGCAGTGCTGGCCCCGGGACTAGCGGGAGGTCGAATTTTTACGATGAGCAGTTCTTC.

The chain employs TRBV7-9 and TRBJ1-1; D is uncertain. The CDR3 sequence is 13 residues long. Germline V gene sequence: CDR1 SEHNR, CDR2 FQNEAQ (reference sequence). Trimming stripped 0 bases from V and 4 bases from J, with 6 bases between. Here the CDR3 DNA reads TGTGCCAGCAGCTTAGCGGTGACCACTGAAGCTTTCTTT. Its protein is CASSLAVTTEAFF.

This clonotype came up many times. V usage is TRBV20-1 and J usage is TRBJ2-5; D perhaps matches TRBD2 (6 bases). V was shortened by 3 bases and J by 1 base, with 18 bases between the two germline ends. This CDR3 has 16 residues. Germline CDR1 DFQATT, CDR2 SNEGSKA (reference sequence). The CDR3 spells CSASSVRGSTQETQYF. In nucleotides, the CDR3 is TGCAGTGCTAGCTCGGTCCGGGGGTCAACCCAAGAGACCCAGTACTTC.

This clonotype was observed many times. The V call is TRBV29-1, the J call TRBJ2-1, with D perhaps TRBD1 or TRBD2 (5 bases each). Germline V CDR1 and CDR2: SQVTM, ANQGSEA. V was trimmed by 8 bases and J by 6 bases, leaving 8 bases between them. The CDR3 loop spans 10 amino acids. The CDR3 DNA is TGCAGCTGGGGGAGCAATGAGCAGTTCTTC. Encoded protein: CSWGSNEQFF.

This clonotype was seen only a few times. This chain connects TRBV7-7 to TRBJ2-1; D is unclear. Trimming pared 1 base from V and 4 bases from J, leaving 20 bases between. Germline CDR1 and CDR2: SSHAT and FNYEAQ (reference sequence). The CDR3 length is 18 residues. The CDR3 nucleotides read TGTGCCAGCAGCTTAGAGCCCTTTGCGGCCGGGCGATACAATGAGCAGTTCTTC. It yields the protein CASSLEPFAAGRYNEQFF.

The chain's CDR3 is CASSFFPSKGSEQFF. DNA of the CDR3: TGTGCCAGCAGCTTTTTCCCATCAAAGGGGAGTGAGCAGTTCTTC. The rearrangement joins TRBV7-6 to TRBJ2-1; D may be TRBD1 or TRBD2 (5 bases each). Trimming took off 3 bases at V and 9 bases at J, with 18 bases between the two ends. CDR3 length: 15 amino acids. CDR1 SGHVS and CDR2 FNYEAQ come from the germline V gene.

The V gene is TRBV10-3, the J gene TRBJ2-5, with D perhaps being TRBD1 or TRBD2 (7 bases each). The CDR3 runs 14 residues. Trimming took off 8 bases at V and 5 bases at J, with 18 bases between the two ends. Germline lookup yields CDR1 ENHRY and CDR2 SYGVKD. In DNA, the CDR3 is TGTGCCATCCGTCAGGGGGGGGGGATTGAGACCCAGTACTTC. Its translation is CAIRQGGGIETQYF.

This clonotype has ten or more counts. The V and J genes are TRBV30 and TRBJ2-5; TRBD2 matches at 7 bases. This CDR3 is 14 amino acids long. Germline V gene lookup returns CDR1 GTSNPN and CDR2 SVGIG (reference sequence). Trimming removed 1 base from V and 2 bases from J; junction bases left unmatched: 4. CDR3 bases: TGTGCCTGGAGTGAGGCTAGCGGACAAGAGACCCAGTACTTC. Amino acids: CAWSEASGQETQYF.

A few counts support this clonotype. The chain has TRBV7-9 and TRBJ2-2; possibly TRBD2 for D (5 bases). V gave up 1 base and J gave up 0 bases, with 9 bases separating them. Germline CDR1 is SEHNR and CDR2 is FQNEAQ (reference sequence). The CDR3 has 16 amino acids. The CDR3 coding sequence is TGTGCCAGCAGCTTAGAGGACTGGGCGAACACCGGGGAGCTGTTTTTT. The encoded protein is CASSLEDWANTGELFF.

This sequence joins TRBV15 and TRBJ2-3; perhaps TRBD2 as D (5 bases). The V gene lost 0 bases and the J gene lost 0 bases, with 13 bases spanning the gap. In germline, CDR1 is LNHNV, CDR2 YYDKDF (reference sequence). This CDR3 region has 17 residues. The CDR3 spells CATSRDRTRGSTDTQYF. CDR3 DNA: TGTGCCACCAGCAGAGATCGGACCCGAGGGAGCACAGATACGCAGTATTTT.

This clonotype was recorded at least ten times. One end of the junction fails to match germline, which may point to a read error. This chain joins TRBV5-1 and TRBJ2-7; TRBD2 aligns across 11 bases. Germline CDR1 reads SGHRS; CDR2 reads YFSETQ. CDR3 size: 15 residues. CDR3 sequence reads: CASSLGTSGTYEQYF. CDR3 DNA: TGTGCCAGCAGCTTAGGGACTAGCGGCACCTACGAGCAGTACTTC.

This clonotype has more than one count but fewer than ten. The rearrangement uses TRBV20-1 and TRBJ2-1, with D uncertain. Germline lookup yields CDR1 DFQATT and CDR2 SNEGSKA (reference sequence). V lost 2 bases, J lost 5 bases, and 10 bases lay in between. CDR3 length: 13 amino acids. CDR3: CSARSIRNNEQFF. As DNA, the CDR3 is TGCAGTGCTAGATCCATAAGGAACAATGAGCAGTTCTTC.

The rearrangement uses TRBV24-1 and TRBJ2-3; D may be TRBD1 (6 bases). This CDR3 is 17 amino acids long. Germline CDR1 reads KGHDR; CDR2 reads SFDVKD. V shed 0 bases and J shed 0 bases, with 12 bases lying between them. CDR3 sequence: CATSDLSGHHSTDTQYF. In DNA form, the CDR3 reads TGTGCCACCAGTGATTTGTCGGGACATCATAGCACAGATACGCAGTATTTT.

The CDR3 sequence is CASSDRWGPGELFF. The CDR3 bases are TGTGCCAGTAGTGACCGCTGGGGCCCCGGGGAGCTGTTTTTT. The V gene is TRBV19, the J gene TRBJ2-2; D is possibly TRBD1 (5 bases). Germline CDR1 and CDR2: LNHDA and SQIVND (reference sequence). The CDR3 covers 14 residues. Trimming removed 5 bases at V and 6 bases at J, with 13 bases between.

This clonotype was seen more than once but under ten times. This chain connects TRBV7-2 to TRBJ2-2; possibly TRBD2 for D (6 bases). CDR1 and CDR2 from the germline V gene are SGHTA and FQGNSA. V was trimmed by 7 bases and J by 1 base, leaving 16 bases between them. The CDR3 totals 16 residues. The CDR3 DNA sequence: TGTGCCAGCACCAAGTTCGGGAGCGGGAACACCGGGGAGCTGTTTTTT. Translation gives CASTKFGSGNTGELFF.

This clonotype was seen repeatedly, ten times or more. V gene TRBV7-6 combines with J gene TRBJ1-4; 8 positions agree with TRBD1. CDR3 size: 15 residues. J lost 4 bases, V lost 2 bases, and 3 bases had no gene match. Per germline, CDR1 SGHVS and CDR2 FNYEAQ. CDR3 residues: CASSLIGQGNEKLFF. DNA for the CDR3: TGTGCCAGCAGCTTAATCGGACAGGGTAATGAAAAACTGTTTTTT.

A few counts support this clonotype. This chain links TRBV11-2 with TRBJ2-6; 11 bases map to TRBD2. After removal of 1 base from V and 4 bases from J, the junction contained 9 bases not matched to a gene. CDR1 and CDR2 (germline): SGHAT, FQNNGV. This CDR3 is 19 amino acids long. For the CDR3, the DNA is TGTGCCAGCAGCTTAGGTACTAGCGGGAGAGGGTCAGGGGCCAACGTCCTGACTTTC. This encodes CASSLGTSGRGSGANVLTF.

This clonotype has a handful of counts. The chain's CDR3 is CSAPSRSGYYNEQFF. Here the CDR3 DNA reads TGCAGTGCACCCTCCAGGTCAGGATATTACAATGAGCAGTTCTTC. J is TRBJ2-1 and V is TRBV20-1; D is unresolved. This CDR3 region has 15 residues. V dropped 6 bases and J dropped 4 bases, with 19 bases sitting between them. Germline CDR1 and CDR2: DFQATT and SNEGSKA (reference sequence).

In regard to this clonotype: A read error is possible here, since a much larger clone lies one base away. The V gene is TRBV15, the J gene TRBJ2-3; TRBD2 matches 7 bases. The germline V gene encodes CDR1 LNHNV and CDR2 YYDKDF (reference sequence). J gave up 0 bases and V 1 base, and 10 bases lay outside the gene matches. CDR3 size: 18 residues. The CDR3 nucleotides read TGTGCCACCAGCAGAGCAAGTTCAGCGGGACTAAGCACAGATACGCAGTATTTT. Its protein product is CATSRASSAGLSTDTQYF.

This clonotype was recorded many times. J is TRBJ1-5 and V is TRBV20-1; no reliable D call. The CDR3 runs 14 residues. Germline V CDR1 and CDR2: DFQATT, SNEGSKA (reference sequence). Trimming cost V 6 bases and J 6 bases, with 18 bases left between them. Here the CDR3 reads CSAQVEGGSQPQHF. The CDR3 DNA is TGCAGTGCCCAGGTTGAGGGCGGGAGTCAGCCCCAGCATTTT.

This clonotype was counted ten times or more. The chain has TRBV5-1 and TRBJ2-3; tentatively, D is TRBD1 or TRBD2 (6 bases each). Germline lookup yields CDR1 SGHRS and CDR2 YFSETQ. This CDR3 has 13 residues. Trimming pared 5 bases from V and 6 bases from J, leaving 13 bases between. In nucleotides, the CDR3 is TGCGCCAGCAGTGTGGGGGGCGTTGATACGCAGTATTTT. Translation gives CASSVGGVDTQYF.